This TCR beta chain was documented in a study of T cells after yellow fever vaccination. TCRdb itself ran the 5' RACE reads through MiXCR, one entry per CDR3 protein. The top ten clones hold less than 2.5% of a sample with about 69,000 distinct CDR3 sequences, approximately 5% of them seen once. The V gene's germline CDR1 is SGDLS and CDR2 YYNGEE. Trimming removed 6 bases at V and 14 bases at J, with 11 bases between. The CDR3 is made up of 10 amino acids. This clonotype was observed many times. This receptor was taken from a man aged 18 to 30 who received the YFV17D yellow fever vaccine. The V call is TRBV9, the J call TRBJ1-4; D is unresolved. Sequences were derived from CD4+ T cells sorted from PBMCs, sampled around 15 days after the first yellow fever vaccination. This CDR3 is CASKKDILFF. The DNA of the CDR3 is TGTGCCAGCAAGAAGGATATCCTGTTTTTT.